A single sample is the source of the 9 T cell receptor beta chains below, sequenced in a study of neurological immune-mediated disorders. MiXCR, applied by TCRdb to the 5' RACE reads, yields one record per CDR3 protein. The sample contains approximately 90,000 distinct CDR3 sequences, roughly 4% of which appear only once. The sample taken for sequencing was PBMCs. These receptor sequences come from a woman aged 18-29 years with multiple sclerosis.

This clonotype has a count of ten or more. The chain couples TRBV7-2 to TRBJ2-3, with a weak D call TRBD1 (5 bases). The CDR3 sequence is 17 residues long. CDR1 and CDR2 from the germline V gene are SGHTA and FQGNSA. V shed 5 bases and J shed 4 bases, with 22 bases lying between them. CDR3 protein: CASSQIFMAGLSDTQYF. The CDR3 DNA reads TGTGCCAGCAGCCAAATTTTCATGGCAGGGTTATCAGATACGCAGTATTTT. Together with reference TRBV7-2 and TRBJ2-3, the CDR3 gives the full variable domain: GAGVSQSPSNKVTEKGKDVELRCDPISGHTALYWYRQSLGQGLEFLIYFQGNSAPDKSGLPSDRFSAERTGGSVSTLTIQRTQQEDSAVYLCASSQIFMAGLSDTQYFGPGTRLTVL.

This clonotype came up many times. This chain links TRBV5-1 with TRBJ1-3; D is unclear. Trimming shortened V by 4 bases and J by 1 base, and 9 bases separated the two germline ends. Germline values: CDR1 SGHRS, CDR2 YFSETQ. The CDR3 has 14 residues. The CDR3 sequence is CASSLGNSGNTIYF. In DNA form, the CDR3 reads TGCGCCAGCAGCCTCGGGAATTCTGGAAACACCATATATTTT.

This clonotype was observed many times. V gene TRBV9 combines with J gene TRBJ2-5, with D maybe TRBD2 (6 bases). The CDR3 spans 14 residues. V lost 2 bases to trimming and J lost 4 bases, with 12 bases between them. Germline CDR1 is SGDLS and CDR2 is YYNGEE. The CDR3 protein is CASSVGGPRETQYF. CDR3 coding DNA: TGTGCCAGCAGCGTCGGGGGACCCCGAGAGACCCAGTACTTC.

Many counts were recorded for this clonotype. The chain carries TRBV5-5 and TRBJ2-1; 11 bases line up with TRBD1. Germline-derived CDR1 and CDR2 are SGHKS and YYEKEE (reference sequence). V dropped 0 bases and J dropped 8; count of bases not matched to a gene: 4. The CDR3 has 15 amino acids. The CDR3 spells CASSLAGQGVDEQFF. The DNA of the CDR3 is TGTGCCAGCAGCTTGGCGGGACAGGGGGTCGATGAGCAGTTCTTC. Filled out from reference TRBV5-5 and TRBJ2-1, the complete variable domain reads DAGVTQSPTHLIKTRGQQVTLRCSPISGHKSVSWYQQVLGQGPQFIFQYYEKEERGRGNFPDRFSARQFPNYSSELNVNALLLGDSALYLCASSLAGQGVDEQFFGPGTRLTVL.

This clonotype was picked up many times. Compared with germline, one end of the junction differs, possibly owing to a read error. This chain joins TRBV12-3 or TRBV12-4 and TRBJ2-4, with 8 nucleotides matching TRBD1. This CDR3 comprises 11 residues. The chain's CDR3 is CASSYGQGRHF. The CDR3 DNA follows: TGTGCCAGCAGCTATGGACAGGGCCGACACTTC.

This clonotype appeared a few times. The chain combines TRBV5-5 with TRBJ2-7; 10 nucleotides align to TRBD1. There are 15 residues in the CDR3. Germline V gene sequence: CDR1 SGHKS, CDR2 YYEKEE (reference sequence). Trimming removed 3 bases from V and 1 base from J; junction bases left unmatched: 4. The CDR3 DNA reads TGTGCCAGCAGCTGGGGGGACAGGGGTTCCTACGAGCAGTACTTC. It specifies CASSWGDRGSYEQYF.

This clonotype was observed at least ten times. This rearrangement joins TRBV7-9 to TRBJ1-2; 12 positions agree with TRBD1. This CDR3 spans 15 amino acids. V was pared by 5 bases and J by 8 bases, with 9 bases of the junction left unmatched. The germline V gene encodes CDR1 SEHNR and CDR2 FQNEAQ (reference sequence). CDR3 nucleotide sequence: TGTGCCAGCAGCGTAGAGGGACAGGGGGCGCGAGGCTACACCTTC. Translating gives CASSVEGQGARGYTF.

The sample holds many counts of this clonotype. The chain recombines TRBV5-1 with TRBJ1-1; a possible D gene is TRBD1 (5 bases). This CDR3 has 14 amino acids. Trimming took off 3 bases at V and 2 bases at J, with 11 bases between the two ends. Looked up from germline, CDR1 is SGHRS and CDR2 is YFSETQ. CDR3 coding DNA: TGCGCCAGCAGCTACCAGGGCCAAAACACTGAAGCTTTCTTT. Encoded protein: CASSYQGQNTEAFF.

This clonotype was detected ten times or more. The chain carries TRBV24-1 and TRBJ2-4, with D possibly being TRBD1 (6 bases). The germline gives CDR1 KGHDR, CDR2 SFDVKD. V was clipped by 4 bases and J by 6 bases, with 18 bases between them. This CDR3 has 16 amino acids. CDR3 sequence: CATSETRGSLPNIQYF. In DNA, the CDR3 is TGTGCCACCAGTGAAACCAGGGGAAGCTTGCCAAACATTCAGTACTTC.